Listed below are T cell receptor beta chains from one sample, sequenced in a study of blood T cell repertoires in COVID-19. Sequencing was performed with immunoSEQ multiplex PCR; in TCRdb, only in-frame clones are kept and a portion is missing. The sample consists of 450,000 to 500,000 clones, 75% to 90% of them appearing once. The sequencing sample was made of PBMCs or T cells enriched from blood (not recorded which). These receptors were obtained from a woman aged 18 to 35 who had recovered from COVID-19. Both conserved end residues are part of each CDR3. The order of the fields is D gene, clone size, J gene, V gene, CDR3 DNA, CDR3 protein. A D gene is named only where the DNA matches it firmly. The size field is filled for only some rows; it gives once, few, many or a size class.

D: -; size: -; J: TRBJ2-6; V: TRBV6-5; DNA: TGTGCCAGCAGTTACGGGGAGGGGGCCAACGTCCTGACTTTC; CDR3: CASSYGEGANVLTF
D: TRBD1; size: -; J: TRBJ2-2; V: TRBV7-2; DNA: TGTGCCAGCAGCTCTAGGGGGCTTAGATCCGGGGAGCTGTTTTTT; CDR3: CASSSRGLRSGELFF
D: TRBD1; size: -; J: TRBJ2-2; V: TRBV24-1; DNA: TGTGCCACCAGTGATCCCAGGGCGGAAGCGGGACAGGGGGCAGGGGAGCTGTTTTTT; CDR3: CATSDPRAEAGQGAGELFF
D: TRBD1; size: -; J: TRBJ2-5; V: TRBV5-8; DNA: TGTGCCAGCAGCCCCGGGACAGGGGGCGGAAACCAAGAGACCCAGTACTTC; CDR3: CASSPGTGGGNQETQYF
D: -; size: -; J: TRBJ2-5; V: TRBV21-1; DNA: TGTGCCAGCAGCGCACTTCCGGGACTAGCGGGGGGCCGGGAAGAGACCCAGTACTTC; CDR3: CASSALPGLAGGREETQYF
D: -; size: once; J: TRBJ1-4; V: TRBV5-4; DNA: TGTGCCAGCAGCTACAACCGGGGAACTAATGAAAAACTGTTTTTT; CDR3: CASSYNRGTNEKLFF
D: TRBD1; size: -; J: TRBJ1-1; V: TRBV10-3; DNA: TGTGCCATCAGGTATGACAGGGACACTGAAGCTTTCTTT; CDR3: CAIRYDRDTEAFF
D: TRBD1; size: -; J: TRBJ1-2; V: TRBV18; DNA: TGTGCCAGCTCACCACAGGGGGCAACGGAGGGCTACACCTTC; CDR3: CASSPQGATEGYTF
D: TRBD2; size: -; J: TRBJ2-7; V: TRBV28; DNA: TGTGCCAGCCCCGGGGGGGGAATCTGCTACGAGCAGTACTTC; CDR3: CASPGGGICYEQYF
D: -; size: -; J: TRBJ1-1; V: TRBV19; DNA: TGTGCCAGTAGTATACCCCGAGGAGTGGTAGGCACTGAAGCTTTCTTT; CDR3: CASSIPRGVVGTEAFF
D: TRBD1; size: once; J: TRBJ2-2; V: TRBV11-3; DNA: TGTGCCAGCAGCTTGACAGGGTTGAACACCGGGGAGCTGTTTTTT; CDR3: CASSLTGLNTGELFF
D: TRBD1; size: -; J: TRBJ1-2; V: TRBV19; DNA: TGTGCCAGCTCACCCGGGACAGGGGATAACTATGGCTACACCTTC; CDR3: CASSPGTGDNYGYTF
D: TRBD1; size: -; J: TRBJ1-1; V: TRBV3-1/TRBV3-2; DNA: TGTGCCAGCAGCACACTAAGGGGACAGGGCAGGAGGACTGAAGCTTTCTTT; CDR3: CASSTLRGQGRRTEAFF
D: -; size: -; J: TRBJ1-1; V: TRBV27; DNA: TGTGCCAGCAGTTTTGCAGGTCTAAACACTGAAGCTTTCTTT; CDR3: CASSFAGLNTEAFF
D: -; size: once; J: TRBJ1-2; V: TRBV10-3; DNA: TGTGCCATCAGTGAGTCGGAGGGGTCCTATGGCTACACCTTC; CDR3: CAISESEGSYGYTF
D: TRBD2; size: -; J: TRBJ2-3; V: TRBV2; DNA: TGTGCCAGCAGTGGCCCCCCGGGACTAGGGGCAGATACGCAGTATTTT; CDR3: CASSGPPGLGADTQYF
D: TRBD1; size: -; J: TRBJ1-3; V: TRBV4-1; DNA: TGCGCCAGCAGCCAATTACAGGGGGGAAACACCATATATTTT; CDR3: CASSQLQGGNTIYF
D: -; size: once; J: TRBJ2-5; V: TRBV10-3; DNA: TGTGCCATCAGTGAGGGCCCGGGGGAGACCCAGTACTTC; CDR3: CAISEGPGETQYF
D: -; size: -; J: TRBJ2-1; V: TRBV5-4; DNA: TGTGCCAGCAGCTCGACCCCGGGGGAGCAGTTCTTC; CDR3: CASSSTPGEQFF
D: -; size: -; J: TRBJ1-1; V: TRBV4-1; DNA: TGCGCCAGCAGCCAAGATAGGGGGACTGAAGCTTTCTTT; CDR3: CASSQDRGTEAFF
D: TRBD1; size: once; J: TRBJ1-5; V: TRBV7-9; DNA: TGTGCCAGCAGCTTGGACGCTCCAGGGGGCGGAGGCAATCAGCCCCAGCATTTT; CDR3: CASSLDAPGGGGNQPQHF
D: -; size: -; J: TRBJ2-7; V: TRBV6-1; DNA: TGTGCCAGCAGTGCAGACAACAGGGAACTCTCCTACGAGCAGTACTTC; CDR3: CASSADNRELSYEQYF
D: -; size: -; J: TRBJ1-6; V: TRBV19; DNA: TGTGCCAGTAGTCCGATCGCGAGTTCCTATAATTCACCCCTCCACTTT; CDR3: CASSPIASSYNSPLHF
D: -; size: -; J: TRBJ1-3; V: TRBV7-9; DNA: TGTGCCAGCAGCTTAACAGGCGAGTCTGGAAACACCATATATTTT; CDR3: CASSLTGESGNTIYF
D: -; size: -; J: TRBJ1-1; V: TRBV19; DNA: TGTGCCAGTGAGACAGTGAACACTGAAGCTTTCTTT; CDR3: CASETVNTEAFF
D: -; size: -; J: TRBJ2-5; V: TRBV18; DNA: TGTGCCAGCTCACCAGGACAGCAAGAGACCCAGTACTTC; CDR3: CASSPGQQETQYF
D: TRBD1; size: -; J: TRBJ1-3; V: TRBV10-2; DNA: TGCGCAGTTGGACAGGGTCTATCAGGAAACACCATATATTTT; CDR3: CAVGQGLSGNTIYF
D: TRBD1; size: once; J: TRBJ1-2; V: TRBV9; DNA: TGTGCCAGCAGCCCCGACAGGGGTTCTAACTATGGCTACACCTTC; CDR3: CASSPDRGSNYGYTF
D: -; size: -; J: TRBJ2-5; V: TRBV12-3/TRBV12-4; DNA: TGTGCCAGCAGTTTAAACAGTCAAGAGACCCAGTACTTC; CDR3: CASSLNSQETQYF
D: TRBD2; size: -; J: TRBJ2-1; V: TRBV19; DNA: TGTGCCAGTAGTAGTAGCGGGGGGGCCTACAATGAGCAGTTCTTC; CDR3: CASSSSGGAYNEQFF
D: -; size: -; J: TRBJ1-4; V: TRBV2; DNA: TGTGCCAGCAGTGCCTACGACCCAGGGGATGGGGAAAAACTGTTTTTT; CDR3: CASSAYDPGDGEKLFF
D: -; size: -; J: TRBJ1-5; V: TRBV19; DNA: TGTGCCAGTAGTATAGGGGGGCGAGGAAGTCAGCCCCAGCATTTT; CDR3: CASSIGGRGSQPQHF
D: -; size: -; J: TRBJ1-2; V: TRBV19; DNA: TGTGCCAGTAGTATGACCGGAGCTACGGGAGGCTACACCTTC; CDR3: CASSMTGATGGYTF
D: TRBD1; size: -; J: TRBJ1-6; V: TRBV30; DNA: TGTGCCTGGATCAGGGGGACATCTGATTCACCCCTCCACTTT; CDR3: CAWIRGTSDSPLHF
D: -; size: -; J: TRBJ1-1; V: TRBV15; DNA: TGTGCCACCAGCACACCTCTCGGAAAGGGACACCCTGAAGCTTTCTTT; CDR3: CATSTPLGKGHPEAFF
D: TRBD2; size: -; J: TRBJ2-1; V: TRBV5-1; DNA: TGCGCCAGCAGCTTGGTGGCCGCCACTAGCGGTAATGAGCAGTTCTTC; CDR3: CASSLVAATSGNEQFF
D: TRBD2; size: -; J: TRBJ2-1; V: TRBV5-1; DNA: TGCGCCAGCAGCTTGCCGGGACTAGCGGGGGGGTACAATGAGCAGTTCTTC; CDR3: CASSLPGLAGGYNEQFF
D: TRBD1; size: -; J: TRBJ1-4; V: TRBV5-1; DNA: TGCGCCAGCAGCTCGAACCCAGGACAGGGCAACGAAAAACTGTTTTTT; CDR3: CASSSNPGQGNEKLFF